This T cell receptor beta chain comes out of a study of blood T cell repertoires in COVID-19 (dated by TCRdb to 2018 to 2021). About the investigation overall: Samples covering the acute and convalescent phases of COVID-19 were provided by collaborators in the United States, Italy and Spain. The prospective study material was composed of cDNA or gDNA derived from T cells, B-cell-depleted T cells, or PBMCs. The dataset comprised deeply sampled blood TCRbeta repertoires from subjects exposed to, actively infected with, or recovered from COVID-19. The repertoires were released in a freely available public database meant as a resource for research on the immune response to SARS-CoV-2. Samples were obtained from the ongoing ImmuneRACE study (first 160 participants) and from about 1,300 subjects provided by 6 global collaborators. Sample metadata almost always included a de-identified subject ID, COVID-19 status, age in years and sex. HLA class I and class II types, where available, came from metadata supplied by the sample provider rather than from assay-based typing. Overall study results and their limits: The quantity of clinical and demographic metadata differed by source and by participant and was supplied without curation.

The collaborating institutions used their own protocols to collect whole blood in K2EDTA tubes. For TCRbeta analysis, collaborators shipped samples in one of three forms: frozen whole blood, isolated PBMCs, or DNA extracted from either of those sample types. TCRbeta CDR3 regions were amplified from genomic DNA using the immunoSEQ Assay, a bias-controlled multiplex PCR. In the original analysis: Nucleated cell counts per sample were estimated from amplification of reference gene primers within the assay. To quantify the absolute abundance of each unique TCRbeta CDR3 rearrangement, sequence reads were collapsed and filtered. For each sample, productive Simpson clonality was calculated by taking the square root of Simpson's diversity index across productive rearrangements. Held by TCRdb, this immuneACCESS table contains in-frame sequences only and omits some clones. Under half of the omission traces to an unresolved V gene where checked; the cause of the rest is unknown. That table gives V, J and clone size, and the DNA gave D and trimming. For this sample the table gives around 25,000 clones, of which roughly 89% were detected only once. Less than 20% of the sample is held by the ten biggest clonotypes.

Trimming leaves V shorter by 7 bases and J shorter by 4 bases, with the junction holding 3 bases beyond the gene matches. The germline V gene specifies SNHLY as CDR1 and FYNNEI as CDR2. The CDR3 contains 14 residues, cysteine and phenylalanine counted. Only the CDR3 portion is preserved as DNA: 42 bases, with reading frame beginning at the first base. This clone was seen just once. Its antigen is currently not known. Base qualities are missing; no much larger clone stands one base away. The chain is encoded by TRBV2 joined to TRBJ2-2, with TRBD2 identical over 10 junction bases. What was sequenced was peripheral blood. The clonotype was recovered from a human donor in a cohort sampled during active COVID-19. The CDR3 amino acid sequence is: CASKAGGPTGELFF. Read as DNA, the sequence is TGTGCCAGCAAAGCGGGGGGGCCCACCGGGGAGCTGTTTTTT. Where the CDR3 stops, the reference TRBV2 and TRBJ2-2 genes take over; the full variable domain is EPEVTQTPSHQVTQMGQEVILRCVPISNHLYFYWYRQILGQKVEFLVSFYNNEISEKSEIFDDQFSVERPDGSNFTLKIRSTKLEDSAMYFCASKAGGPTGELFFGEGSRLTVL.